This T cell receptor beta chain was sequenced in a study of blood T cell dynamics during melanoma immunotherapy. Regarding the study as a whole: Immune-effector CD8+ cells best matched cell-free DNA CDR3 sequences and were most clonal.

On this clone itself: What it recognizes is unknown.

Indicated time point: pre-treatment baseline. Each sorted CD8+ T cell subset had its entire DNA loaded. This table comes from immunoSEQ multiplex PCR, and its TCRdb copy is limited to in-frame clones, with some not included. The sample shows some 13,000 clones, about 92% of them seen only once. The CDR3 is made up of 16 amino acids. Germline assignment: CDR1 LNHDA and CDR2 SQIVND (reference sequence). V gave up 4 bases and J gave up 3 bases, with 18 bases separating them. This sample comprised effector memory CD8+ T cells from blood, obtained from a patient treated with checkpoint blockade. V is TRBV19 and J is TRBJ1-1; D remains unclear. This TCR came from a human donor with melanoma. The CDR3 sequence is CASSKFKYSMDTEAFF. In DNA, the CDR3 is TGTGCCAGTAGTAAGTTTAAGTACAGCATGGACACTGAAGCTTTCTTT.